This TCR beta chain was identified during a study of tumor-infiltrating lymphocytes in primary liver carcinoma. Co-extracting RNA and DNA was done with 20-30 mg of unsorted bulk tissue as input. CDR1 and CDR2 from the germline V gene are MDHEN and SYDVKM. The CDR3 spans 14 residues. General study points: Less overlap was seen in tumor-adjacent and tumor-blood pairs than in tumor region pairs.

Starting material of about 480 ng total RNA yielded TCR beta cDNA via a constant-region primer. Three nested multiplex PCR rounds of slightly modified ARM-PCR generated TCR beta libraries. TRBV1-TRBV30 forward primers and a C-beta reverse primer were used in the first two PCR rounds, which each ran for 10 cycles. TCRdb processed the multiplex PCR reads anew with MiXCR; each CDR3 protein has one entry. The data show about 210,000 distinct CDR3 sequences, 85% seen once. Worth noting for this clonotype: Its antigen is not identified. The junction differs from germline at one of its ends, possibly a read error.

The chain employs TRBV28 and TRBJ2-7; possibly TRBD1 or TRBD2 for D (7 bases each). Sequences were obtained from tumor tissue from primary liver carcinoma. The sequence was collected from a man aged 35 to 55 with primary liver carcinoma and hepatitis B virus infection. Written as DNA, the CDR3 is TGTGCCGGCAGAGCGGGACAGAACCTCTACGAGCAGTACTTC. As protein: CAGRAGQNLYEQYF.